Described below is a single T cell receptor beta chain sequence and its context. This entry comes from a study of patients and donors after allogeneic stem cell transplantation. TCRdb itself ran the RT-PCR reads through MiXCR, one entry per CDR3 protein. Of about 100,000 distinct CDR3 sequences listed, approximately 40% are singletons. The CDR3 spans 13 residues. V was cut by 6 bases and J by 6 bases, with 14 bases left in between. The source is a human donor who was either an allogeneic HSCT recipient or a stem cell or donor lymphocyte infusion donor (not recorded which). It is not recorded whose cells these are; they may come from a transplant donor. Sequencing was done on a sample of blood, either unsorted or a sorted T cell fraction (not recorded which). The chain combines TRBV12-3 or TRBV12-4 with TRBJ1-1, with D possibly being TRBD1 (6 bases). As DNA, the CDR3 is TGTGCCAGCAGCCTCTATGAGGGGGCTGAAGCTTTCTTT. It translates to CASSLYEGAEAFF.